These 25 T cell receptor beta chains came from one sample sequenced in a study of beta chain features in type 1 diabetes. The isolated RNA, all of it, was reverse transcribed, so expressed TCRB transcripts were what got sequenced. Produced via immunoSEQ multiplex PCR; TCRdb's table is partial and in-frame only. Counted here are approximately 260,000 clones, roughly 22% occurring once; the ten biggest clones make up 0.025% to 0.035%. No antigen has been assigned to these receptors. Study outcomes and limitations: When Type 1 diabetes patients were examined, their TCRB CDR3s proved moderately but significantly shorter in all four CD4+ subsets.

The specimen was naive CD4+ T cells from blood. The origin of the receptors is a woman in her 40s with type 1 diabetes.

The DNA for the CDR3 is TGTGCCAGCAGCGTAGGGTGGGGAGGGGCAGAGACCCAGTACTTC. Its translation is CASSVGWGGAETQYF. This chain joins TRBV9 and TRBJ2-5; 7 nucleotides agree with TRBD2. This CDR3 contains 15 residues. Germline lookup yields CDR1 SGDLS and CDR2 YYNGEE. V was clipped by 0 bases and J by 4 bases; unmatched bases: 6.

The rearrangement links TRBV28 to TRBJ1-1, with 7 nucleotides matching TRBD1. J gave up 11 bases and V 3 bases, and 9 bases lay outside the gene matches. CDR1 and CDR2 from the germline V gene are MDHEN and SYDVKM. This CDR3 contains 13 residues. The chain's CDR3 is CASSFPPDRRAFF. CDR3 nucleotide sequence: TGTGCCAGCAGTTTTCCGCCGGACAGGAGGGCTTTCTTT.

V is TRBV6-5 and J is TRBJ1-5, with a possible D match to TRBD1 (6 bases). The CDR3 contains 15 residues. Trimming shortened V by 8 bases and J by 3 bases, and 17 bases separated the two germline ends. The germline CDR1 and CDR2 sequences are MNHEY and SVGAGI. The CDR3 nucleotides read TGTGCCAGCGGGGCGGCTAGGGACACCAATCAGCCCCAGCATTTT. Its translation: CASGAARDTNQPQHF.

This clone was detected only a few times. V is TRBV7-9 and J is TRBJ1-2; possibly TRBD1 for D (6 bases). V was cut by 7 bases and J by 4 bases, with 16 bases left in between. This CDR3 contains 14 residues. Germline V gives CDR1 SEHNR, CDR2 FQNEAQ (reference sequence). The CDR3 DNA reads TGTGCCAGCACCCAGCAGGGGACCCTCTATGGCTACACCTTC. Translation: CASTQQGTLYGYTF.

The V gene is TRBV28, the J gene TRBJ1-2; no definite D call. V lost 2 bases, J lost 4 bases, and 14 bases lay in between. Germline CDR1 MDHEN, CDR2 SYDVKM. The CDR3 spans 15 residues. CDR3 amino acids: CASSLPPLTAYGYTF. In nucleotides, the CDR3 is TGTGCCAGCAGTTTACCTCCCTTAACAGCCTATGGCTACACCTTC.

The CDR3 loop reads CASSPGTGGTGELFF. In DNA, the CDR3 is TGTGCCAGCAGCCCCGGGACAGGGGGCACCGGGGAGCTGTTTTTT. The chain links TRBV5-4 to TRBJ2-2; 11 positions match TRBD1. Trimming at V came to 4 bases and at J to 4 bases, leaving 3 bases not matched to a gene. CDR1 is SGHNT and CDR2 is YYREEE in the germline V gene (reference sequence). CDR3 length: 15 residues.

This sequence joins TRBV5-1 and TRBJ2-5; 7 bases fit TRBD1. Germline values: CDR1 SGHRS, CDR2 YFSETQ. This CDR3 is built from 14 residues. V dropped 4 bases and J dropped 0; count of bases not matched to a gene: 3. The CDR3 DNA reads as TGCGCCAGCAGCCGGACAGGCGACCAAGAGACCCAGTACTTC. Translation: CASSRTGDQETQYF.

This sequence joins TRBV27 and TRBJ2-5, with 7 bases lining up with TRBD1. V was clipped by 5 bases and J by 4 bases; unmatched bases: 4. The CDR3 is 13 amino acids. Germline-derived CDR1 and CDR2 are MNHEY and SMNVEV (reference sequence). In DNA form, the CDR3 reads TGTGCCAGCAGTCCACGACAGGGAGAGACCCAGTACTTC. Translated: CASSPRQGETQYF.

V is TRBV5-1 and J is TRBJ2-7, with D possibly matching TRBD1 (6 bases). Germline V gene data show CDR1 as SGHRS and CDR2 as YFSETQ. The CDR3 is 15 amino acids. The V gene lost 0 bases and the J gene lost 6 bases, with 16 bases spanning the gap. The CDR3 is CASSLEGTLTPEQYF. CDR3 bases: TGCGCCAGCAGCTTGGAGGGGACACTGACACCCGAGCAGTACTTC.

Only a few counts were recorded for this clone. V and J are TRBV7-2 and TRBJ2-1; D not resolved. V lost 4 bases and J lost 4, with 14 bases in between. The CDR3 loop spans 15 amino acids. Germline CDR1 is SGHTA and CDR2 is FQGNSA. CDR3 loop: CASSSRPQDYNEQFF. The CDR3 coding sequence is TGTGCCAGCAGCTCAAGACCCCAGGATTACAATGAGCAGTTCTTC.

This clone was counted between two and nine times. This chain joins TRBV4-2 and TRBJ1-4; TRBD1 matches 10 bases. The germline V gene encodes CDR1 LGHNA and CDR2 YNFKEQ. V was pared by 7 bases and J by 2 bases, with 10 bases of the junction left unmatched. The CDR3 runs 17 residues. CDR3 sequence: CASTPTGGRATNEKLFF. The CDR3 DNA reads TGTGCCAGCACCCCGACAGGGGGCAGGGCGACTAATGAAAAACTGTTTTTT.

In its sample, this clone was seen a few times. The genes are TRBV29-1 and TRBJ2-5; 7 bases agree with TRBD2. Germline V lookup: CDR1 SQVTM, CDR2 ANQGSEA. The CDR3 has 14 amino acids. J lost 7 bases, V lost 4 bases, and 12 bases had no gene match. CDR3 sequence: CSVAPGGSGATQYF. Written as DNA, the CDR3 is TGCAGCGTTGCCCCCGGGGGGTCGGGCGCGACCCAGTACTTC.

V usage is TRBV7-6 and J usage is TRBJ2-5, with D possibly matching TRBD2 (5 bases). The germline gives CDR1 SGHVS, CDR2 FNYEAQ. The CDR3 runs 15 residues. V dropped 7 bases and J dropped 5 bases, with 20 bases sitting between them. CDR3 sequence reads: CASTLRAAGGETQYF. Here the CDR3 DNA reads TGTGCCAGCACCCTCCGGGCCGCGGGTGGGGAGACCCAGTACTTC.

This clone was found a few times. V usage is TRBV7-2 and J usage is TRBJ2-7, with a possible D match to TRBD2 (5 bases). V was clipped by 0 bases and J by 4 bases, with 10 bases between them. The germline V gene has CDR1 SGHTA and CDR2 FQGNSA. CDR3 length: 14 amino acids. Here the CDR3 reads CASSLASGEYEQYF. In DNA form, the CDR3 reads TGTGCCAGCAGCTTAGCCTCCGGGGAGTACGAGCAGTACTTC. Based on the CDR3 plus reference TRBV7-2 and TRBJ2-7, the full variable domain is GAGVSQSPSNKVTEKGKDVELRCDPISGHTALYWYRQSLGQGLEFLIYFQGNSAPDKSGLPSDRFSAERTGGSVSTLTIQRTQQEDSAVYLCASSLASGEYEQYFGPGTRLTVT.

This chain joins TRBV2 and TRBJ2-7; D is perhaps TRBD2 (5 bases). CDR3 length: 14 amino acids. Per the germline V gene, CDR1 is SNHLY and CDR2 is FYNNEI. V gave up 7 bases and J gave up 3 bases, with 16 bases separating them. The DNA for the CDR3 is TGTGCCAGCACACGGACCCCGGCGGGCTACGAGCAGTACTTC. It translates to CASTRTPAGYEQYF.

The chain carries TRBV19 and TRBJ2-1, with TRBD2 as a possible D gene (6 bases). This CDR3 region has 15 residues. CDR1 and CDR2 (germline): LNHDA, SQIVND (reference sequence). With 1 base removed from V and 10 bases from J, the gap between germline ends came to 17 bases. Here the CDR3 reads CASSIGRGRDYEQFF. The CDR3 bases are TGTGCCAGTAGTATAGGGAGGGGCCGGGATTACGAGCAGTTCTTC.

With regard to this clone: Additional DNA sequences in this sample encode the identical CDR3. This chain links TRBV7-9 with TRBJ1-1; TRBD1 aligns across 7 bases. The CDR3 totals 13 residues. The J segment lost 1 base and the V segment lost 5 bases, leaving 1 base of the junction unmatched. Germline V gene sequence: CDR1 SEHNR, CDR2 FQNEAQ (reference sequence). The CDR3 loop reads CASSRGRNTEAFF. The CDR3 coding sequence is TGTGCCAGCAGCAGGGGGCGGAACACTGAAGCTTTCTTT.

This chain connects TRBV2 to TRBJ2-2, with D perhaps matching TRBD1 (6 bases). V dropped 11 bases and J dropped 1 base, with 11 bases sitting between them. This CDR3 contains 13 residues. The germline V gene encodes CDR1 SNHLY and CDR2 FYNNEI. The CDR3 protein is CASGQMNTGELFF. CDR3 nucleotides: TGTGCCTCGGGACAAATGAACACCGGGGAGCTGTTTTTT.

This chain joins TRBV29-1 and TRBJ2-7; no definite D call. Trimming left V 4 bases short and J 2 bases short, with 6 bases between. The germline V gene encodes CDR1 SQVTM and CDR2 ANQGSEA. This CDR3 contains 11 residues. This CDR3 is CSVVRTYEQYF. The CDR3 coding sequence is TGCAGCGTTGTCAGGACCTACGAGCAGTACTTC.

In its sample, this clone was seen a few times. The chain joins TRBV4-3 to TRBJ2-3; the D gene is possibly TRBD1 (6 bases). Germline CDR1 LGHNA, CDR2 YSLEER. CDR3 length equals 16 residues. The V gene lost 2 bases and the J gene lost 0 bases, with 12 bases spanning the gap. CDR3: CASSQRWTASTDTQYF. For the CDR3, the DNA is TGCGCCAGCAGCCAAAGGTGGACAGCTAGCACAGATACGCAGTATTTT.

V is TRBV9 and J is TRBJ2-5; D perhaps matches TRBD2 (6 bases). Trimming stripped 0 bases from V and 5 bases from J, with 8 bases between. Germline V gene lookup returns CDR1 SGDLS and CDR2 YYNGEE. This CDR3 has 13 residues. As DNA, the CDR3 is TGTGCCAGCAGCGTAGACGGGAGTGAGACCCAGTACTTC. It translates to CASSVDGSETQYF.

The V and J genes are TRBV4-3 and TRBJ1-1; TRBD1 agrees at 10 bases. CDR3 length: 15 residues. The germline V gene encodes CDR1 LGHNA and CDR2 YSLEER. V shed 6 bases and J 3 bases; nucleotides not matched to a gene: 7. The chain's CDR3 is CASSHTGTGDTEAFF. As DNA, the CDR3 is TGCGCCAGCAGTCATACAGGGACAGGGGACACTGAAGCTTTCTTT.

This clone has just a few counts. The J gene is TRBJ1-1, the V gene TRBV15; D might be TRBD1 (6 bases). Germline loops: CDR1 LNHNV, CDR2 YYDKDF (reference sequence). The CDR3 runs to 13 residues. The V end lost 1 base, the J end lost 7 bases, and 10 bases lay between the germline ends. As DNA, the CDR3 is TGTGCCACCAGCAGAGGACAGGCGGGTGAAGCTTTCTTT. It codes for CATSRGQAGEAFF.

This clone was seen a few times. The chain combines TRBV7-3 with TRBJ2-3; D unresolved. Per the germline V gene, CDR1 is SGHTA and CDR2 is FQGTGA. The CDR3 is 12 amino acids. Trimming shortened V by 2 bases and J by 4 bases, and 4 bases separated the two germline ends. The CDR3: CASSLGPDTQYF. The CDR3 DNA reads TGTGCCAGCAGCTTAGGCCCAGATACGCAGTATTTT.

J is TRBJ1-5 and V is TRBV19; D gene unclear. CDR1 and CDR2 from the germline V gene are LNHDA and SQIVND (reference sequence). Trimming left V 5 bases short and J 9 bases short, with 8 bases between. The CDR3 runs 11 residues. The CDR3 DNA follows: TGTGCCAGTAGTTCGGGTCGGCCCCAGCATTTT. As protein: CASSSGRPQHF.